The 27 T cell receptor beta chains below come from one sample, sequenced in a study of tumor-infiltrating lymphocytes in primary liver carcinoma. TCR beta cDNA was made from around 520 ng total RNA with a constant-region primer. Generation of the TCR beta libraries relied on three nested multiplex PCR rounds using slightly modified ARM-PCR. The opening two PCR rounds, approximately 10 cycles each, paired TRBV1-TRBV30 forward primers with a C-beta reverse primer. TCRdb redid the calling of the multiplex PCR reads with MiXCR, one entry per CDR3 protein. The sample has about 70,000 distinct CDR3 sequences, over 60% seen once. The approximately 17-32 mg bulk tissue piece was not sorted before simultaneous RNA and DNA extraction. Input material: liver tumor tissue from sampling region 4. Subset defined: tumor region T4, right-lateral pole. These receptors were taken from a middle-aged man with primary liver carcinoma and hepatitis B virus infection.

This clonotype occurred many times. The rearrangement links TRBV6-2 or TRBV6-3 to TRBJ2-7, with D possibly being TRBD2 (6 bases). This CDR3 has 13 residues. The germline V and J ends were trimmed by 10 bases and 8 bases, with 21 bases remaining between them. Germline assignment: CDR1 MNHEY and CDR2 SVGEGT. CDR3 nucleotide sequence: TGTGCCACCGGGACTCCCGGGGCGTATCAGCAGTACTTC. It yields the protein CATGTPGAYQQYF.

As regards this clonotype: The junction and the germline gene differ at one end; a read error may be behind it. The chain is built from TRBV29-1 and TRBJ2-3; D ambiguous. The CDR3 sequence is 15 residues long. CDR1 is SQVTM and CDR2 is ANQGSEA in the germline V gene. This chain's CDR3 is CSAGSVPVSTDAQYF. Written as DNA, the CDR3 is TGCAGCGCTGGATCTGTCCCTGTAAGCACAGATGCGCAGTATTTT.

This clonotype was detected only a few times. The missing conserved phenylalanine or tryptophan at the end of this CDR3 makes a read error likely. The DNA is omitted, as the CDR3 cannot be located on it reliably, and the CDR3 follows TCRdb's listing. J is TRBJ2-1 and V is TRBV11-3; the tabulated D call, TRBD1, remains unverified against the DNA. The CDR3 contains 13 residues when both ends are counted. The germline CDR1 and CDR2 sequences are SGHNT and YENEEA. The CDR3: CASTFTGGNEQIL.

At least ten counts were recorded for this clonotype. The chain joins TRBV7-9 to TRBJ2-6, with a tentative D call TRBD1 (5 bases). With 6 bases removed from V and 4 bases from J, the gap between germline ends came to 16 bases. The CDR3 is 16 residues long. CDR1 is SEHNR and CDR2 is FQNEAQ in the germline V gene (reference sequence). The CDR3 DNA reads TGTGCCAGCAGTCCGAGTAGGGGTACGGGGGCCAACGTCCTGACTTTC. This translates into CASSPSRGTGANVLTF.

This clonotype has just one count. The gene calls are TRBV6-2 or TRBV6-3 and TRBJ2-3, with 10 bases matching TRBD2. The germline gives CDR1 MNHEY, CDR2 SVGEGT. CDR3 size: 13 residues. V was clipped by 9 bases and J by 7 bases; unmatched bases: 7. CDR3: CASSWGLAYTQYF. DNA of the CDR3: TGTGCCAGTAGCTGGGGACTAGCGTATACGCAGTATTTT.

J is TRBJ1-5 and V is TRBV7-8, with D possibly TRBD1 on 5 matching bases. Germline V gene data show CDR1 as SGHVS and CDR2 as FQNEAQ. The CDR3 length is 14 residues. Trimming left V 7 bases short and J 10 bases short, with 20 bases between. As DNA, the CDR3 is TGTGCCAGCAACTCCGGGACCTTCAATCGACCCCAGCATTTT. This translates into CASNSGTFNRPQHF.

The genes are TRBV4-1 and TRBJ2-7; no reliable D call. Germline CDR1 MGHRA, CDR2 YSYEKL. The CDR3 extends over 15 amino acids. Trimming took 9 bases from V and 4 from J, leaving 22 bases between them. CDR3 nucleotides: TGCGCCAGTAACCAAGATTTAGGAGTTCAATACGAGCAGTACTTC. Translating gives CASNQDLGVQYEQYF.

This chain uses TRBV11-2 with TRBJ2-5, with D perhaps matching TRBD2 (6 bases). Germline V lookup: CDR1 SGHAT, CDR2 FQNNGV. The CDR3 is 15 amino acids. Trimming took 6 bases from V and 1 from J, leaving 15 bases between them. This CDR3 reads CASRSRDSTQETQYF. Here the CDR3 DNA reads TGTGCCAGCAGATCCCGGGACTCGACCCAAGAGACCCAGTACTTC.

This clonotype was seen a handful of times. The rearrangement uses TRBV11-2 and TRBJ1-1; the match to TRBD1 covers 7 bases. Germline V gene sequence: CDR1 SGHAT, CDR2 FQNNGV. This CDR3 comprises 16 residues. The trim removed 5 bases at V and 0 bases at J, leaving 9 bases unmatched. The CDR3 DNA reads TGTGCCAGCAGCCCATCCAGGGGGTTGGTGAACACTGAAGCTTTCTTT. Amino acids: CASSPSRGLVNTEAFF.

This clonotype turned up a few times. The genes are TRBV18 and TRBJ2-3; maybe TRBD2 (5 bases). This CDR3 is built from 15 residues. V was pared by 0 bases and J by 1 base, with 8 bases between. CDR1 is KGHSH, CDR2 LQKENI, per germline. In DNA, the CDR3 is TGTGCCAGCTCACCACCCGTCGGGGGCACAGATACGCAGTATTTT. Residues: CASSPPVGGTDTQYF.

With respect to this clonotype: A read error may be the cause here, since a much bigger clone is one base away. The chain joins TRBV7-9 to TRBJ2-3, with TRBD2 matching over 10 bases. The length of the CDR3 is 15 residues. V gave up 10 bases and J gave up 2 bases; unmatched junction bases: 9. Per germline, CDR1 SEHNR and CDR2 FQNEAQ (reference sequence). CDR3: CANRRTSGATDTQYF. In nucleotides, the CDR3 is TGTGCCAACAGGCGGACTAGCGGAGCCACAGATACGCAGTATTTT. Variable domain in full (rest from reference TRBV7-9 and TRBJ2-3): DTGVSQNPRHKITKRGQNVTFRCDPISEHNRLYWYRQTLGQGPEFLTYFQNEAQLEKSRLLSDRFSAERPKGSFSTLEIQRTEQGDSAMYLCANRRTSGATDTQYFGPGTRLTVL.

With regard to this clonotype: The conserved closing phenylalanine or tryptophan is absent in this CDR3, likely reflecting a read error. This chain uses TRBV6-5 with TRBJ1-6; perhaps TRBD1 as D (6 bases). Germline V gene data show CDR1 as MNHEY and CDR2 as SVGAGI. This CDR3 region has 14 residues. CDR3 in DNA: TGTGCTAGCAGTTTACAGGGTAGCAATTCACCCCTCCACTCT. Translated, it gives CASSLQGSNSPLHS.

This clonotype was detected only a few times. The rearrangement uses TRBV12-3 or TRBV12-4 and TRBJ1-3; D is unclear. The length of the CDR3 is 12 residues. Trimming took 9 bases from V and 8 from J, leaving 14 bases between them. This CDR3 is CASSALGDTIYF. The CDR3 DNA sequence: TGTGCCAGTAGCGCCCTAGGAGACACCATATATTTT.

This clonotype has a count of ten or more. The rearrangement links TRBV6-5 to TRBJ2-7, with 8 nucleotides matching TRBD1. Germline CDR1 reads MNHEY; CDR2 reads SVGAGI. V dropped 2 bases and J dropped 3; count of bases not matched to a gene: 3. This CDR3 has 14 amino acids. The CDR3 reads CASSYDRGDYEQYF. As DNA, the CDR3 is TGTGCCAGCAGTTACGACAGGGGAGACTACGAGCAGTACTTC.

The CDR3 sequence: CATSEGTSGSLDEQFF. DNA of the CDR3: TGTGCCACCAGTGAAGGGACTAGCGGGAGTCTGGATGAGCAGTTCTTC. The chain employs TRBV24-1 and TRBJ2-1, with 14 bases aligning to TRBD2. The CDR3 is 16 amino acids. With V trimmed by 4 bases and J by 8 bases, 6 bases remained unmatched. CDR1 KGHDR and CDR2 SFDVKD come from the germline V gene.

Of note for this clonotype: At one boundary the junction diverges from the germline segment, which might be a read error. J is TRBJ2-7 and V is TRBV6-5; D possibly matches TRBD1 or TRBD2 (6 bases each). Germline lookup yields CDR1 MNHEY and CDR2 SVGAGI. There are 16 residues in the CDR3. The CDR3 region is CASSYSRGALAYEQYF. CDR3 in DNA: TGTGCCAGCAGTTACTCTAGGGGGGCTCTGGCCTATGAGCAGTACTTC.

The chain uses TRBV6-1 and TRBJ1-4; 9 bases are shared with TRBD1. CDR1 and CDR2 from the germline V gene are MNHNS and SASEGT. The V segment lost 3 bases and the J segment 8 bases; nucleotides outside the gene matches: 13. The CDR3 length is 17 residues. The CDR3 DNA reads as TGTGCCAGCAGTGAGCCATCGTACGGGACAGGGAAGGAAAAACTGTTTTTT. It is translated as CASSEPSYGTGKEKLFF.

This clonotype was found once. This sequence joins TRBV28 and TRBJ2-7; 7 positions match TRBD1. This CDR3 contains 15 residues. Germline V gene data show CDR1 as MDHEN and CDR2 as SYDVKM. Trimming removed 10 bases from V and 2 bases from J; junction bases left unmatched: 14. CDR3 loop: CANRSQGSGTYEQYF. DNA for the CDR3: TGTGCCAACAGGTCACAGGGGTCGGGGACCTACGAGCAGTACTTC.

This clonotype was detected ten times or more. This CDR3 is CASSEGPRGTQYF. For the CDR3, the DNA is TGTGCCAGCAGTGAGGGGCCCAGGGGTACGCAGTATTTT. The V gene is TRBV2, the J gene TRBJ2-3; D is perhaps TRBD1 (6 bases). With 3 bases removed from V and 8 bases from J, the gap between germline ends came to 12 bases. From germline, CDR1 is SNHLY and CDR2 FYNNEI. The CDR3 spans 13 residues.

Comments on this clonotype: Relative to the germline gene, one junction end is altered; a read error may explain this. This rearrangement joins TRBV11-2 to TRBJ2-1, with 8 bases matching TRBD2. The CDR3 contains 16 residues. Germline V gene sequence: CDR1 SGHAT, CDR2 FQNNGV. The DNA for the CDR3 is TGTACCAGCAACTTGGATATCGGACTAGCCATGGGTGAACAGTTCTTC. Translating gives CTSNLDIGLAMGEQFF.

About this clonotype itself: This may come from a read error, since a much larger clone is one base off. The V call is TRBV6-2 or TRBV6-3, the J call TRBJ1-5; D might be TRBD1 (5 bases). The CDR3 contains 17 residues. Trimming removed 6 bases at V and 3 bases at J, with 21 bases between. CDR1 MNHEY and CDR2 SVGEGT come from the germline V gene. The CDR3 DNA reads TGTGCCAGCAGGCGGAGGAAAGAAAAGGGACCCAATCAGCCCCAGCATTTT. Its translation: CASRRRKEKGPNQPQHF.

This clonotype was counted ten times or more. The DNA of the CDR3 is TGCAGCGTTGACACGGGGGATGGAGAGACCCAGTACTTC. Translation: CSVDTGDGETQYF. This rearrangement joins TRBV29-1 to TRBJ2-5, with D possibly being TRBD2 (6 bases). CDR1 and CDR2 (germline): SQVTM, ANQGSEA. The CDR3 sequence is 13 residues long. Trimming shortened V by 3 bases and J by 4 bases, and 12 bases separated the two germline ends.

A word on this clonotype: The conserved final phenylalanine or tryptophan is absent from the CDR3, which likely points to a read error. It is unclear where the CDR3 begins or ends on the DNA, so no DNA is shown, and the CDR3 is as TCRdb lists it. The chain joins TRBV12-3 or TRBV12-4 to TRBJ2-5; TRBD2, as called in the table, went unchecked against the DNA. The CDR3 has 16 residues if both end residues are counted. CDR3 protein: CASSSWGEGRPETQYL.

This chain connects TRBV11-2 to TRBJ2-2; TRBD2 might be the D (5 bases). Trimming left V 9 bases short and J 6 bases short, with 26 bases between. Per germline, CDR1 SGHAT and CDR2 FQNNGV. This CDR3 has 17 residues. Here the CDR3 reads CARSARPAVSPAGELFF. CDR3 nucleotides: TGTGCCAGGAGCGCGAGACCAGCGGTCTCCCCGGCCGGGGAGCTGTTTTTT. The complete variable domain, with remaining parts taken from reference TRBV11-2 and TRBJ2-2, reads EAGVAQSPRYKIIEKRQSVAFWCNPISGHATLYWYQQILGQGPKLLIQFQNNGVVDDSQLPKDRFSAERLKGVDSTLKIQPAKLEDSAVYLCARSARPAVSPAGELFFGEGSRLTVL.

This clonotype was detected a few times. This may stem from a read error, because a much larger clone lies one nucleotide away. V is TRBV10-3 and J is TRBJ2-3; D is possibly TRBD2 (6 bases). The length of the CDR3 is 11 residues. Germline V gene sequence: CDR1 ENHRY, CDR2 SYGVKD. CDR3 DNA sequence: TGTGCCGTTAGCGGCACAGATATGCAGTATTTT. Translated, it gives CAVSGTDMQYF.

The chain combines TRBV29-1 with TRBJ2-1, with unresolved D. Trimming left V 8 bases short and J 11 bases short, with 16 bases between. CDR3 length: 11 amino acids. Germline V gene data show CDR1 as SQVTM and CDR2 as ANQGSEA. As DNA, the CDR3 is TGCAGCATTTCTCTCGGAAGGAAGCAGTTCTTC. Encoded protein: CSISLGRKQFF.

As regards this clonotype: Relative to the germline gene, one junction end is altered; a read error may explain this. The chain combines TRBV2 with TRBJ2-1; the D is unclear. This CDR3 comprises 13 residues. Germline assignment: CDR1 SNHLY and CDR2 FYNNEI. The CDR3 region is CTSNSEVGNEQFF. CDR3 nucleotide sequence: TGTACCAGCAACAGCGAAGTCGGAAATGAGCAGTTCTTC.